This entry describes one T cell receptor (beta chain). These data are taken from a study of blood T cell repertoires in COVID-19. About the research overall: Acute-phase and convalescent COVID-19 samples originated in the United States, Italy and Spain.

The J segment lost 4 bases and the V segment lost 6 bases, leaving 8 bases of the junction unmatched. Looked up from germline, CDR1 is SGHAT and CDR2 is FQNNGV. The CDR3 runs to 15 residues. Enrolled during active infection, Seattle patients were then followed longitudinally. In the original processing: Estimated nucleated cell counts came from reference gene primer amplification. Libraries were prepared by immunoSEQ multiplex PCR; TCRdb keeps only in-frame clonotypes and omits some of them. Clone size and V and J calls were adopted from that table, with D and trimming inferred from the DNA. Here the sample spans 80,000 to 95,000 clones, around 81% being singletons.

The genes are TRBV11-2 and TRBJ2-5; 10 nucleotides line up with TRBD1. Sequencing used peripheral blood. The origin of this receptor is a man older than 75 with COVID-19, enrolled during active disease. Here the CDR3 reads CASRNLGQGIETQYF. The CDR3 DNA sequence: TGTGCCAGCAGAAACCTGGGACAGGGGATAGAGACCCAGTACTTC.